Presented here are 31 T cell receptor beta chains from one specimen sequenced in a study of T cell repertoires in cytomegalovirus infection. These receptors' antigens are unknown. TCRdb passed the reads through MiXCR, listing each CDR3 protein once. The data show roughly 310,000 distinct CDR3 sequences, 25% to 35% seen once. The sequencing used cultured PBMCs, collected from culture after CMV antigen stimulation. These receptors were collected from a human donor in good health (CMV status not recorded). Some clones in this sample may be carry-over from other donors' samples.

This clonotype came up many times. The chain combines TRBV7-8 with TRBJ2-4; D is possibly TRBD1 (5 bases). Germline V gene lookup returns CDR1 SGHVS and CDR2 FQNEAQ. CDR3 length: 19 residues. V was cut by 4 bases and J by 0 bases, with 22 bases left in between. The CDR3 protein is CASSSFPPGYTLAKNIQYF. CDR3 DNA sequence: TGTGCCAGCAGCTCTTTCCCACCAGGGTACACGCTAGCCAAAAACATTCAGTACTTC.

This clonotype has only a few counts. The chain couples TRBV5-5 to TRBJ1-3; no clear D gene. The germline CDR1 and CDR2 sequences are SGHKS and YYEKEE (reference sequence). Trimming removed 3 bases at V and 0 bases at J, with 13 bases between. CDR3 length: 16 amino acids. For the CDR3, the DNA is TGTGCCAGCAGCTCAATACCCCTGGCCTCTGGAAACACCATATATTTT. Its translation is CASSSIPLASGNTIYF.

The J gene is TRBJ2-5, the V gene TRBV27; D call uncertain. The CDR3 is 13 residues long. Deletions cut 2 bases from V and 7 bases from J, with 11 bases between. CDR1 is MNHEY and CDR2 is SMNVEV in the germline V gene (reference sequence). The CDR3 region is CASSLIDDGTQYF. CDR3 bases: TGTGCCAGCAGTTTAATTGACGATGGGACCCAGTACTTC.

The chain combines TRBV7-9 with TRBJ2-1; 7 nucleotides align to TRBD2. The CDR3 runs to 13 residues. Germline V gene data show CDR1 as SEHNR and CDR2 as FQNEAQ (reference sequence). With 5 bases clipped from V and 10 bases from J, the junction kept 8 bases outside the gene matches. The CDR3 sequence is CASSQPGGGEQFF. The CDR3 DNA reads TGTGCCAGCAGCCAACCGGGCGGGGGAGAGCAGTTCTTC.

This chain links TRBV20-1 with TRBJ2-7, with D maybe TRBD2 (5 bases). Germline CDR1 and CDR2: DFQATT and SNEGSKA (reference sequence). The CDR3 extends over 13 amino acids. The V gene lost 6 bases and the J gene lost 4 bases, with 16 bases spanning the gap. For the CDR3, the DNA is TGCAGTGCCCAAAGGGCTAGCTATTACGAGCAGTACTTC. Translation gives CSAQRASYYEQYF.

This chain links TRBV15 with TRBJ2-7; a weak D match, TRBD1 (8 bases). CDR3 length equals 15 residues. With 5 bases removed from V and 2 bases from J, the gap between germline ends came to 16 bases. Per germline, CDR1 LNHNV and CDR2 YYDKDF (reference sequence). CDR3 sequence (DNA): TGTGCCACCAGCGGTTGGACAGGGACTACCTACGAGCAGTACTTC. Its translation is CATSGWTGTTYEQYF. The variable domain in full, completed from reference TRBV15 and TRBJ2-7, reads DAMVIQNPRYQVTQFGKPVTLSCSQTLNHNVMYWYQQKSSQAPKLLFHYYDKDFNNEADTPDNFQSRRPNTSFCFLDIRSPGLGDTAMYLCATSGWTGTTYEQYFGPGTRLTVT.

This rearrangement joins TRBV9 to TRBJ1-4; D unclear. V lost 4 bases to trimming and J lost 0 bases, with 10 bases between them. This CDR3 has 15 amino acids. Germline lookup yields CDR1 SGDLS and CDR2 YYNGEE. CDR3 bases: TGTGCCAGCAGCTCCCGGACTTCAACTAATGAAAAACTGTTTTTT. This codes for CASSSRTSTNEKLFF.

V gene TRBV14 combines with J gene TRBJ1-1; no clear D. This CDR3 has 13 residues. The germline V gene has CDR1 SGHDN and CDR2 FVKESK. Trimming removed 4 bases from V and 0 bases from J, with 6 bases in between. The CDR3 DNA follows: TGTGCCAGCAGCCTGATTCTGAACACTGAAGCTTTCTTT. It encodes CASSLILNTEAFF.

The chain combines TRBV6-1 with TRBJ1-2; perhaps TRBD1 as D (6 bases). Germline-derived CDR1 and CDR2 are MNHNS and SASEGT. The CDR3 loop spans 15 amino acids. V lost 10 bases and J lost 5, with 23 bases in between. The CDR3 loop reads CATRPSGGVPYGYTF. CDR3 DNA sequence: TGTGCCACCAGGCCCTCTGGGGGCGTACCTTATGGCTACACCTTC.

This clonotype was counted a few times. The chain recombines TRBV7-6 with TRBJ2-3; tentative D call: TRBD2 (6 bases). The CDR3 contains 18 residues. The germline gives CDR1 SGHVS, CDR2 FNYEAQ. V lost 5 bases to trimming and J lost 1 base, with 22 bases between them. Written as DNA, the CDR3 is TGTGCCAGCAGCCCATCAGGGTGGACTAAAGGGGGCACAGATACGCAGTATTTT. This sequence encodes CASSPSGWTKGGTDTQYF. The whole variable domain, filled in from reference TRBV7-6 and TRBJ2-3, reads GAGVSQSPRYKVTKRGQDVALRCDPISGHVSLYWYRQALGQGPEFLTYFNYEAQQDKSGLPNDRFSAERPEGSISTLTIQRTEQRDSAMYRCASSPSGWTKGGTDTQYFGPGTRLTVL.

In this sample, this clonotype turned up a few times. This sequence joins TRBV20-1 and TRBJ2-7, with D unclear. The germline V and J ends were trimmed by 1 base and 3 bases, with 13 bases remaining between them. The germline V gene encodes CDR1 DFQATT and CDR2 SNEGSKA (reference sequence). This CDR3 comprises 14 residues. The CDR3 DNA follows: TGCAGTGCTAGAGGGGTGGATCACTACTACGAGCAGTACTTC. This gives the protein CSARGVDHYYEQYF.

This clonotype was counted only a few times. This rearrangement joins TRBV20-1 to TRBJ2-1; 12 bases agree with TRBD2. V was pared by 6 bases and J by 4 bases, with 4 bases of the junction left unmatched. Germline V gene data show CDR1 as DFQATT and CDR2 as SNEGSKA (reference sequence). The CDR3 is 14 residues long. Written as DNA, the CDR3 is TGCAGTGCCCCCGGGACTAGCGGGTACAATGAGCAGTTCTTC. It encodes CSAPGTSGYNEQFF.

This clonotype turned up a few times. The DNA of the CDR3 is TGTGCCAGCAGTTACGAGACCAGCCCTGGACAGCCCCAGCATTTT. It specifies CASSYETSPGQPQHF. The chain joins TRBV6-6 to TRBJ1-5; D is uncertain. Trimming removed 2 bases from V and 7 bases from J, with 15 bases in between. Germline loops: CDR1 MNHNY, CDR2 SVGAGI (reference sequence). This CDR3 region has 15 residues.

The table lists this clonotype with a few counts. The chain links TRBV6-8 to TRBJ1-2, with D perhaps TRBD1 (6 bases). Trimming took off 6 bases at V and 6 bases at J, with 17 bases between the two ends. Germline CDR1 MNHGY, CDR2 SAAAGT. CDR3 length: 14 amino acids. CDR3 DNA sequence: TGTGCCAGCAGCCCTCTCCGGGGGGACAATGGCTACACCTTC. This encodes CASSPLRGDNGYTF.

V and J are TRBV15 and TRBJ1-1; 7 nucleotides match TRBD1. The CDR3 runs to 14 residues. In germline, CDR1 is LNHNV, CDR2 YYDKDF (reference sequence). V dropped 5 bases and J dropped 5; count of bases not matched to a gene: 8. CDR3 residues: CATSGSGGLTEAFF. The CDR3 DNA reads TGTGCCACCAGCGGTTCAGGGGGTTTAACTGAAGCTTTCTTT.

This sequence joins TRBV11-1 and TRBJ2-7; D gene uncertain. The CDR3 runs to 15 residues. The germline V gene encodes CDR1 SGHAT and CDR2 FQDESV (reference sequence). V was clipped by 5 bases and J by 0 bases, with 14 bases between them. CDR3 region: CASSPFRHSSYEQYF. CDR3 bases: TGTGCCAGCAGCCCTTTTCGTCACAGCTCCTACGAGCAGTACTTC. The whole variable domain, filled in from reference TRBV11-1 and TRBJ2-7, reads EAEVAQSPRYKITEKSQAVAFWCDPISGHATLYWYRQILGQGPELLVQFQDESVVDDSQLPKDRFSAERLKGVDSTLKIQPAELGDSAMYLCASSPFRHSSYEQYFGPGTRLTVT.

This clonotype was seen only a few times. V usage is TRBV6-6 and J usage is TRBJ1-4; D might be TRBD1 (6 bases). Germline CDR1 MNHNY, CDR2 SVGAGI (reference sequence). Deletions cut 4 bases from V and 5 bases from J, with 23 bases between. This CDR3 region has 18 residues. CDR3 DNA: TGTGCCAGCAGTTCCCCTAGACAGGCTCGAGCACTAAATGAAAAACTGTTTTTT. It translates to CASSSPRQARALNEKLFF.

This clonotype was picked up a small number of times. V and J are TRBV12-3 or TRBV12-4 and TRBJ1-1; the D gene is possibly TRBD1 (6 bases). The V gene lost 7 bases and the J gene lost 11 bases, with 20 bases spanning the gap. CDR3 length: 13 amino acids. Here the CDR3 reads CASTSGTNRRAFF. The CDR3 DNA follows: TGTGCCAGCACCTCCGGGACAAATCGAAGGGCTTTCTTT.

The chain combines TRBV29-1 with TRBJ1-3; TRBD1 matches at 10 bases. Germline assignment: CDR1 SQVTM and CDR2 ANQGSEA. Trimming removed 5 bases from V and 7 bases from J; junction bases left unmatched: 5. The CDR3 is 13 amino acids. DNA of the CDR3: TGCAGCGTTTCAGACAGGGGGCTTAACACCATATATTTT. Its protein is CSVSDRGLNTIYF.

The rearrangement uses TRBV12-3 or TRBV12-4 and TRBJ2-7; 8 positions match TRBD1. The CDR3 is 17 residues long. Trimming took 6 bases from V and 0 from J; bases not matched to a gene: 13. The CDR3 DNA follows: TGTGCCAGCAGCCAAGGACAGGGACGGGTAGACTCCTACGAGCAGTACTTC. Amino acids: CASSQGQGRVDSYEQYF.

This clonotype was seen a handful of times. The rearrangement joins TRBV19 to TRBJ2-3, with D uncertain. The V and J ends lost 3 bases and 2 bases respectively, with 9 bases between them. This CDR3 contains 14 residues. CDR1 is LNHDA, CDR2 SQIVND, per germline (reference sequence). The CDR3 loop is CASSIPGTTDTQYF. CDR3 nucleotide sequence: TGTGCCAGTAGTATTCCAGGAACCACAGATACGCAGTATTTT.

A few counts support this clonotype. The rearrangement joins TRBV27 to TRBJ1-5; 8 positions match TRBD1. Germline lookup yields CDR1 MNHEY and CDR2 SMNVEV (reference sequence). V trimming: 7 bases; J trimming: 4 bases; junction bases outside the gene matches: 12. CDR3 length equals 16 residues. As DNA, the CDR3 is TGTGCCAGCAACGACAGGGGAAACCCCCCTAATCAGCCCCAGCATTTT. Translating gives CASNDRGNPPNQPQHF.

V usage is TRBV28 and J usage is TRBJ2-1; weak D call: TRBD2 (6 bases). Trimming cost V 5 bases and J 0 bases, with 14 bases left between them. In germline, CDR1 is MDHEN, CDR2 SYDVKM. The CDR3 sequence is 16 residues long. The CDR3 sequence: CASSPGTSSSYNEQFF. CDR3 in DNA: TGTGCCAGCAGTCCCGGGACTTCCAGCTCCTACAATGAGCAGTTCTTC.

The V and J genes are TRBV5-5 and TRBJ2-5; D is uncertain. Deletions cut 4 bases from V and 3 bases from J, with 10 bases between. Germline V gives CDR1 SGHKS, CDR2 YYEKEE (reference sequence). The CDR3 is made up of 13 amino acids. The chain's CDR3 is CASSTLTEETQYF. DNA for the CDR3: TGTGCCAGCAGCACGCTGACCGAAGAGACCCAGTACTTC.

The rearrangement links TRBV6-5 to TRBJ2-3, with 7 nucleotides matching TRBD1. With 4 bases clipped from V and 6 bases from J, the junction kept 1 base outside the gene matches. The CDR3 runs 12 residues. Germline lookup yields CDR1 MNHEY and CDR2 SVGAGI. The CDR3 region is CASSWDSDTQYF. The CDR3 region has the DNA TGTGCCAGCAGTTGGGACAGCGATACGCAGTATTTT.

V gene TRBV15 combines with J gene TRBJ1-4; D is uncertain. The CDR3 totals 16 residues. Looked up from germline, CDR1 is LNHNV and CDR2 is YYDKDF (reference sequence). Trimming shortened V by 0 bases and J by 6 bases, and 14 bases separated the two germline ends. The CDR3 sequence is CATSRDAVTRYEKLFF. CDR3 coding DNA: TGTGCCACCAGCAGAGATGCGGTTACTCGGTATGAAAAACTGTTTTTT. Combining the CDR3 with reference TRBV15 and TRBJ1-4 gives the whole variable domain DAMVIQNPRYQVTQFGKPVTLSCSQTLNHNVMYWYQQKSSQAPKLLFHYYDKDFNNEADTPDNFQSRRPNTSFCFLDIRSPGLGDTAMYLCATSRDAVTRYEKLFFGSGTQLSVL.

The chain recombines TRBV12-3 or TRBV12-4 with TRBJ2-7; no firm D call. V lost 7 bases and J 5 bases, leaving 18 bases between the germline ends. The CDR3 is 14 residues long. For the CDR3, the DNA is TGTGCCAGCACCATGGACGGGTCTTGGGACGAGCAGTACTTC. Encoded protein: CASTMDGSWDEQYF.

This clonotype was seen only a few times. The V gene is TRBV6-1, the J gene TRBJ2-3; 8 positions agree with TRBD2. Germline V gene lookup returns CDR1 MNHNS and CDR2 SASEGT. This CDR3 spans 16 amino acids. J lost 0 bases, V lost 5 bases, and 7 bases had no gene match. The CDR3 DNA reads TGTGCCAGCAGTTACTTCCCTAGCGGGAGCACAGATACGCAGTATTTT. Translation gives CASSYFPSGSTDTQYF.

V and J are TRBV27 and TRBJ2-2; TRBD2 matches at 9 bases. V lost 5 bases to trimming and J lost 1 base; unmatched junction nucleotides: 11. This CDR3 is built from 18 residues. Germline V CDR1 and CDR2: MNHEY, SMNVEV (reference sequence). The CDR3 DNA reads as TGTGCCAGCAGTGGAGCGGGAGGTTATGCGTGGAACACCGGGGAGCTGTTTTTT. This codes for CASSGAGGYAWNTGELFF.

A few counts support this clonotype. For the CDR3, the DNA is TGTGCCAGCAGCTTCCAGAGGGGATCGGGGGAGCTGTTTTTT. The encoded protein is CASSFQRGSGELFF. The chain joins TRBV7-2 to TRBJ2-2, with D tentatively TRBD1 or TRBD2 (5 bases each). Per germline, CDR1 SGHTA and CDR2 FQGNSA. Between the trimmed V and J ends, which lost 3 bases and 8 bases, there was a span of 13 bases. The length of the CDR3 is 14 residues.

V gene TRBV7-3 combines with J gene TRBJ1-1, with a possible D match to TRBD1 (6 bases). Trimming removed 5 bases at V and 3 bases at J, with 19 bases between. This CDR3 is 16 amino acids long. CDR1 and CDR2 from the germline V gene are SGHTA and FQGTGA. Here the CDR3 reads CASSLLGGGLDTEAFF. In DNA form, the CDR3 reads TGTGCCAGCAGCCTTTTGGGGGGGGGCTTGGACACTGAAGCTTTCTTT. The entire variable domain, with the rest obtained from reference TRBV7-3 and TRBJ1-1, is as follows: GAGVSQTPSNKVTEKGKYVELRCDPISGHTALYWYRQSLGQGPEFLIYFQGTGAADDSGLPNDRFFAVRPEGSVSTLKIQRTERGDSAVYLCASSLLGGGLDTEAFFGQGTRLTVV.